This entry concerns a single T cell receptor beta chain. CDR3 length: 13 residues. Looked up from germline, CDR1 is SQVTM and CDR2 is ANQGSEA. Trimming at V came to 6 bases and at J to 3 bases, leaving 7 bases not matched to a gene. This sample is drawn from a study of T cell changes during pregnancy in multiple sclerosis. Some clones are missing from TCRdb's copy, which holds only in-frame ones; the method was immunoSEQ multiplex PCR. The sample lists fewer than 85,000 clones, 89% occurring once. This TCR derives from a female donor with multiple sclerosis, enrolled in a pregnancy study. Sequenced here: peripheral blood, sampled before pregnancy. The chain is built from TRBV29-1 and TRBJ1-2; 7 bases match TRBD1. The DNA for the CDR3 is TGCAGCGTGTCCCGGGACAGTGACTATGGCTACACCTTC. Translation gives CSVSRDSDYGYTF.